Listed here is a single T cell receptor (beta chain). What it binds is not known. The assay was immunoSEQ multiplex PCR, and TCRdb's table has in-frame clones only and misses some. This table holds 200,000 or so clones, around 78% found once. This sample stems from a study of cytomegalovirus exposure and HLA in healthy donors. Whole-study findings and limits: The authors enumerated 150 to 200 TCR beta chains as linked to cytomegalovirus. The tendency of first-cohort TCR clusters to co-occur in the 95 to 150 validation repertoires was the finding of a later analysis. Researchers reported that a few CMV-associated chains were confirmed in vitro as CMV antigen-specific.

The V end was cut by 1 base, the J end by 4 bases, with 8 bases between. The germline V gene encodes CDR1 SGHTA and CDR2 FQGNSA. The CDR3 has 13 residues. The clonotype comes from a woman younger than 30 in good health and CMV-seronegative. The J gene is TRBJ2-7, the V gene TRBV7-2; D might be TRBD2 (6 bases). Sequenced material: PBMCs. CDR3 bases: TGTGCCAGCAGCTTAGGGGGGACTTACGAGCAGTACTTC. It encodes CASSLGGTYEQYF.